A selection of T cell receptor beta chains follows, all from one sample in a study of blood T cell repertoires in COVID-19. Clones were read by immunoSEQ multiplex PCR, and TCRdb kept only the in-frame ones, dropping some. The sample lists around 280,000 clones, roughly 87% occurring once. The sequenced sample consisted of PBMCs or T cells enriched from blood (not recorded which). Receptors were obtained from a middle-aged woman who had recovered from COVID-19. The CDR3 runs from the conserved cysteine through the conserved F or W. The D gene is left open where the match is weak. The size of a clone is reported for some rows only, either as once, few or many, or as a class for expanded clones.

clone_size: .
v_call: TRBV10-3
d_call: .
j_call: TRBJ2-2
cdr3_nt: TGTGCCATCACTAAGAATAACACCGGGGAGCTGTTTTTT
cdr3_aa: CAITKNNTGELFF

clone_size: once
v_call: TRBV2
d_call: TRBD1
j_call: TRBJ1-1
cdr3_nt: TGTGCCAGCAGTCCTTCGACAGGGTGGGGCACTGAAGCTTTCTTT
cdr3_aa: CASSPSTGWGTEAFF

clone_size: .
v_call: TRBV11-3
d_call: TRBD2
j_call: TRBJ2-3
cdr3_nt: TGTGCCAGCAGCTGGGGACTAGCGGGCGATACGCAGTATTTT
cdr3_aa: CASSWGLAGDTQYF

clone_size: .
v_call: TRBV19
d_call: TRBD1
j_call: TRBJ1-1
cdr3_nt: TGTGCCAGTAGTATAGGGAACAGGGGGAACACTGAAGCTTTCTTT
cdr3_aa: CASSIGNRGNTEAFF

clone_size: .
v_call: TRBV2
d_call: .
j_call: TRBJ2-3
cdr3_nt: TGTGCCAGCACGGGAACAGATACGCAGTATTTT
cdr3_aa: CASTGTDTQYF

clone_size: .
v_call: TRBV27
d_call: TRBD2
j_call: TRBJ2-5
cdr3_nt: TGTGCCAGCCGAGGTGCAGGCGGGAGCGAGACCCAGTACTTC
cdr3_aa: CASRGAGGSETQYF

clone_size: .
v_call: TRBV5-6
d_call: TRBD1
j_call: TRBJ1-3
cdr3_nt: TGTGCCAGCAGCCCCGGGACAGGCACTGGAAACACCATATATTTT
cdr3_aa: CASSPGTGTGNTIYF

clone_size: .
v_call: TRBV2
d_call: TRBD1
j_call: TRBJ1-3
cdr3_nt: TGTGCCAGCAGTACTCAGGGGGTGAGAGGAAACACCATATATTTT
cdr3_aa: CASSTQGVRGNTIYF

clone_size: .
v_call: TRBV11-2
d_call: .
j_call: TRBJ2-3
cdr3_nt: TGTGCCAGCAGCCAAATAGCGACCTGGGGAGATACGCAGTATTTT
cdr3_aa: CASSQIATWGDTQYF

clone_size: .
v_call: TRBV5-3
d_call: TRBD2
j_call: TRBJ2-3
cdr3_nt: TGTGCCATCGGACCGGGACTAGCGGGAGATAAGGGAGATACGCAGTATTTT
cdr3_aa: CAIGPGLAGDKGDTQYF

clone_size: .
v_call: TRBV28
d_call: TRBD1
j_call: TRBJ1-3
cdr3_nt: TGTGCCAGCAGTGGCCCGGGACAGGCCGCTGGAAACACCATATATTTT
cdr3_aa: CASSGPGQAAGNTIYF

clone_size: .
v_call: TRBV2
d_call: .
j_call: TRBJ2-7
cdr3_nt: TGTGCCAGCAGTGAAGTCACAGGTGGCGAGCAGTACTTC
cdr3_aa: CASSEVTGGEQYF

clone_size: .
v_call: TRBV27
d_call: .
j_call: TRBJ1-4
cdr3_nt: TGTGCCAGCAGTTCCACCTATGCAACTAATGAAAAACTGTTTTTT
cdr3_aa: CASSSTYATNEKLFF

clone_size: .
v_call: TRBV19
d_call: .
j_call: TRBJ2-3
cdr3_nt: TGTGCCAGTACCGCCCGGGGGGATACGCAGTATTTT
cdr3_aa: CASTARGDTQYF

clone_size: .
v_call: TRBV18
d_call: TRBD1
j_call: TRBJ2-7
cdr3_nt: TGTGCCAGCTCCCGCGGACAGGACTACGAGCAGTACTTC
cdr3_aa: CASSRGQDYEQYF

clone_size: .
v_call: TRBV2
d_call: .
j_call: TRBJ2-1
cdr3_nt: TGTGCCAGCCTCTTTCCCCGAGGGGGGGCCCCATGGAATGAGCAGTTCTTC
cdr3_aa: CASLFPRGGAPWNEQFF

clone_size: .
v_call: TRBV7-2
d_call: .
j_call: TRBJ2-1
cdr3_nt: TGTGCCAGCAGCTTAAGTGGCGGGGTCTCCTACAATGAGCAGTTCTTC
cdr3_aa: CASSLSGGVSYNEQFF

clone_size: .
v_call: TRBV5-5
d_call: TRBD2
j_call: TRBJ2-2
cdr3_nt: TGTGCCAGCAGCCGACTAGCCGGGGCCGGGGAGCTGTTTTTT
cdr3_aa: CASSRLAGAGELFF

clone_size: .
v_call: TRBV27
d_call: .
j_call: TRBJ1-5
cdr3_nt: TGTGCCACAACAGGGATCGGGGAAAAGCCCCAGCATTTT
cdr3_aa: CATTGIGEKPQHF

clone_size: .
v_call: TRBV7-7
d_call: .
j_call: TRBJ2-5
cdr3_nt: TGTGCTAGCAGCCTCGGGACCGCCCGGGGGGAGACCCAGTACTTC
cdr3_aa: CASSLGTARGETQYF

clone_size: .
v_call: TRBV7-2
d_call: TRBD1
j_call: TRBJ1-3
cdr3_nt: TGTGCCAGCAGCAAAGACAGGGGGCGAAGAAACACCATATATTTT
cdr3_aa: CASSKDRGRRNTIYF

clone_size: .
v_call: TRBV18
d_call: .
j_call: TRBJ2-1
cdr3_nt: TGTGCCAGCTCACCACAGCGGGCCAATGAGCAGTTCTTC
cdr3_aa: CASSPQRANEQFF

clone_size: .
v_call: TRBV18
d_call: TRBD1
j_call: TRBJ1-5
cdr3_nt: TGTGCCAGCTCACCATACGCCCAGGACAGGGGCTATGATAGCAATCAGCCCCAGCATTTT
cdr3_aa: CASSPYAQDRGYDSNQPQHF

clone_size: .
v_call: TRBV18
d_call: TRBD1
j_call: TRBJ1-5
cdr3_nt: TGTGCCAGCTCACAACAGGGGCTCAATCAGCCCCAGCATTTT
cdr3_aa: CASSQQGLNQPQHF

clone_size: .
v_call: TRBV24-1
d_call: TRBD2
j_call: TRBJ2-1
cdr3_nt: TGTGCCACCAGTGATACGGGGACTAGCGGCGTTAATGAGCAGTTCTTC
cdr3_aa: CATSDTGTSGVNEQFF

clone_size: .
v_call: TRBV3-1/TRBV3-2
d_call: TRBD2
j_call: TRBJ2-1
cdr3_nt: TGTGCCAGCAGCGATAGCGGGAGTTCCCGCGATGAGCAGTTCTTC
cdr3_aa: CASSDSGSSRDEQFF

clone_size: .
v_call: TRBV27
d_call: TRBD1
j_call: TRBJ1-2
cdr3_nt: TGTGCCAGCAGTAATCCGGGACAGGGGCGAAGGGGCTACACCTTC
cdr3_aa: CASSNPGQGRRGYTF

clone_size: .
v_call: TRBV9
d_call: .
j_call: TRBJ1-6
cdr3_nt: TGTGCCAGCAGCCCCCACGAGATGGTTTCACCCCTCCACTTT
cdr3_aa: CASSPHEMVSPLHF

clone_size: once
v_call: TRBV3-1/TRBV3-2
d_call: .
j_call: TRBJ1-5
cdr3_nt: TGTGCCAGCAGCCAGGGCAGCAATCAGCCCCAGCATTTT
cdr3_aa: CASSQGSNQPQHF

clone_size: .
v_call: TRBV5-1
d_call: .
j_call: TRBJ1-1
cdr3_nt: TGCGCCAGCAGAGGCAGACTCAACACTGAAGCTTTCTTT
cdr3_aa: CASRGRLNTEAFF

clone_size: .
v_call: TRBV2
d_call: TRBD1
j_call: TRBJ1-5
cdr3_nt: TGTGCCAGCGGAACAGGGGTCAATAGCAATCAGCCCCAGCATTTT
cdr3_aa: CASGTGVNSNQPQHF

clone_size: once
v_call: TRBV5-1
d_call: .
j_call: TRBJ2-5
cdr3_nt: TGCGCCAGCAGCAGGGGGCAAGAGACCCAGTACTTC
cdr3_aa: CASSRGQETQYF

clone_size: .
v_call: TRBV4-1
d_call: TRBD2
j_call: TRBJ2-7
cdr3_nt: TGCGCCAGCAGCCCCCGGCAGACTAGCGGATCTCTCGAGCAGTACTTC
cdr3_aa: CASSPRQTSGSLEQYF

clone_size: .
v_call: TRBV7-2
d_call: TRBD2
j_call: TRBJ2-7
cdr3_nt: TGTGCCAGCAGCTTAGCCTCCACTAGCGGGAGATACGAGCAGTACTTC
cdr3_aa: CASSLASTSGRYEQYF

clone_size: .
v_call: TRBV7-2
d_call: .
j_call: TRBJ1-1
cdr3_nt: TGTGCCAGCAGCTCCAGCTCGGGGGTGAACACTGAAGCTTTCTTT
cdr3_aa: CASSSSSGVNTEAFF

clone_size: .
v_call: TRBV28
d_call: .
j_call: TRBJ1-2
cdr3_nt: TGTGCCAGCAGTTTGGGGGGGTTTGGCTACACCTTC
cdr3_aa: CASSLGGFGYTF

clone_size: .
v_call: TRBV3-1/TRBV3-2
d_call: .
j_call: TRBJ1-2
cdr3_nt: TGTGCCAGCAGCCAAGAACTTAGGGGCAACTATGGCTACACCTTC
cdr3_aa: CASSQELRGNYGYTF

clone_size: .
v_call: TRBV2
d_call: TRBD1
j_call: TRBJ2-3
cdr3_nt: TGTGCCAGCAGTGATTTGGATCCCAGGGGGTATACGCAGTATTTT
cdr3_aa: CASSDLDPRGYTQYF

clone_size: .
v_call: TRBV7-2
d_call: TRBD2
j_call: TRBJ2-5
cdr3_nt: TGTGCCAGCAGCTTAGCCCGGACTAGCGGGAGGGAAGAGACCCAGTACTTC
cdr3_aa: CASSLARTSGREETQYF

clone_size: .
v_call: TRBV10-3
d_call: TRBD1
j_call: TRBJ1-2
cdr3_nt: TGTGCCATCAGTGTTTCGACAGGGGGTGGCTACACCTTC
cdr3_aa: CAISVSTGGGYTF

clone_size: .
v_call: TRBV30
d_call: .
j_call: TRBJ2-5
cdr3_nt: TGTGCCTGGAGCGCTCCGGGGACCCAGTACTTC
cdr3_aa: CAWSAPGTQYF